This T cell receptor (beta chain) was profiled in a study of OX40 agonist ivuxolimab in advanced cancers. Study as a whole: An agonistic anti-OX40 (CD134) antibody, ivuxolimab, was used to treat the patients.

Libraries were prepared by immunoSEQ multiplex PCR; TCRdb keeps only in-frame clonotypes and omits some of them. The sample yields tens of thousands of clones, 88% seen once. As to this clone: Antigen unknown.

V dropped 6 bases and J dropped 8 bases, with 16 bases sitting between them. The CDR3 sequence is 13 residues long. Germline CDR1 WSHSY, CDR2 SAAADI. Notes on the study in general: Near-lowest levels of clonal expansion characterized partial responders at 0.1-3.0 mg/kg. The average count of expanded clones was higher among CD8+ T cells than among CD4+.

This TCR was sampled from an adult with an advanced solid tumor such as melanoma, head and neck, liver or kidney cancer. This rearrangement joins TRBV10-2 to TRBJ1-1, with a tentative D call TRBD1 (5 bases). The sequencing here drew on CD4+ or CD8+ T cells sorted from blood, taken in a trial of the OX40 agonist ivuxolimab. In DNA, the CDR3 is TGCGCCAGCAGGGAGGGCAGGGCGGGAGAAGCTTTCTTT. This codes for CASREGRAGEAFF.